The source of this T cell receptor (beta chain) is a study of shared clonotypes between healthy human individuals. Study in general: Ranging from 18 to 49 in age, donors were a couple of women and a few men. Three CD4 naive, three CD4 memory, two CD8 naive and one CD8 memory plate were used per donor.

The CDR3 is 13 residues long. Germline-derived CDR1 and CDR2 are SGHRS and YFSETQ. V shed 0 bases and J 5 bases; nucleotides not matched to a gene: 2. Study-wide results and limits: Deeper or shallower sequencing was expected to change how clonotypes are shared among donors.

The authors divided CD4+ cells into CD45RA+ naive and CD45RA-negative memory subsets. Comments on this clone: Its antigen is unidentified.

Sequencing used immunoSEQ multiplex PCR; TCRdb keeps in-frame clones, though not all of them. The sample shows just over 2,000,000 clones, over 85% of them seen only once. V is TRBV5-1 and J is TRBJ2-7, with 7 bases fitting TRBD1. Sequencing used naive CD4+ T cells sorted from blood. Sample subset: CD45RA+ positively selected. This TCR was sampled from a man younger than 35 in good health. The CDR3 nucleotides are TGCGCCAGCAGCTTGGGGACAGGTCACGAGCAGTACTTC. Protein: CASSLGTGHEQYF.